This T cell receptor (beta chain) was sequenced for a study of T cells after yellow fever vaccination. This clonotype was seen repeatedly, ten times or more. V lost 6 bases, J lost 0 bases, and 7 bases stayed unmatched. Germline loops: CDR1 SNHLY, CDR2 FYNNEI. The CDR3 is 18 residues long. In TCRdb, the 5' RACE reads were re-called with MiXCR into one record per CDR3 protein. This repertoire shows under 150,000 distinct CDR3 sequences, roughly 8% found once; its top ten account for roughly 0.77%. This TCR was sampled from a man aged 25-45 years who received the YFV17D yellow fever vaccine. Sequencing used CD4+ T cells sorted from PBMCs, obtained 5 days after the yellow fever booster vaccination. J is TRBJ2-4 and V is TRBV2, with TRBD2 matching 14 bases. CDR3 DNA: TGTGCCAGCAGAGCCGGGACTAGCGGGAGCCTAGCCAAAAACATTCAGTACTTC. This sequence encodes CASRAGTSGSLAKNIQYF.